This entry features one TCR beta chain sequence. What it binds is unknown. The sample originates from a study of shared clonotypes between healthy human individuals. CDR1 is MNHNS, CDR2 SASEGT, per germline. This CDR3 region has 13 residues. The V segment lost 4 bases and the J segment 5 bases; nucleotides outside the gene matches: 1. The study, taken as a whole, reports: Despite large depth, sorted-subset datasets appeared incompletely sequenced.

From CD4+ cells came CD45RA+ naive and CD45RA-negative memory subsets. Per the authors' pipeline: Without quality scores, immunoSEQ junctional reads could not be filtered like full-length reads. Method: immunoSEQ multiplex PCR; TCRdb's copy keeps in-frame clones and lacks some. The V and J calls and clone size come from that table; D and trimming were worked out from the DNA. This sample has some 660,000 clones, with less than 80% found just once. This sequence was found in a woman aged 30 to 39 in good health. This chain connects TRBV6-1 to TRBJ1-5; 8 nucleotides line up with TRBD1. Sequencing used memory CD4+ T cells sorted from blood. The subset is: CD45RA-negative fraction. The DNA of the CDR3 is TGTGCCAGCAGTGGACAGGGGCATCAGCCCCAGCATTTT. As protein: CASSGQGHQPQHF.